This entry lists 28 T cell receptor beta chains sequenced from one sample in a study of blood T cells in healthy people across ages. Next came a second PCR, run for about 7 to 12 cycles, which used a sample-barcoded 5' primer along with a J-beta primer mix. From the 5' RACE reads, TCRdb called clonotypes with MiXCR, one entry per CDR3 protein. The repertoire has nearly 800,000 distinct CDR3 sequences, 56% of them found once; the top ten carry about a quarter. The sample was blood. The receptor source for this set is a man in his forties or fifties in good health.

This clonotype was seen only once. The chain links TRBV7-2 to TRBJ2-3; TRBD2 aligns across 13 bases. V dropped 4 bases and J dropped 4; count of bases not matched to a gene: 5. This CDR3 has 16 amino acids. From germline, CDR1 is SGHTA and CDR2 FQGNSA. The CDR3 protein is CASSSGLAGVPDTQYF. The CDR3 DNA follows: TGTGCCAGCAGCTCAGGACTAGCGGGAGTACCAGATACGCAGTATTTT. Full variable domain (outside the CDR3, taken from reference TRBV7-2 and TRBJ2-3): GAGVSQSPSNKVTEKGKDVELRCDPISGHTALYWYRQSLGQGLEFLIYFQGNSAPDKSGLPSDRFSAERTGGSVSTLTIQRTQQEDSAVYLCASSSGLAGVPDTQYFGPGTRLTVL.

This clonotype has more than one count but fewer than ten. This rearrangement joins TRBV3-1 to TRBJ2-3; D possibly uses TRBD1 or TRBD2 (6 bases each). Per the germline V gene, CDR1 is LGHDT and CDR2 is YNNKEL (reference sequence). The CDR3 extends over 18 amino acids. V lost 3 bases to trimming and J lost 1 base, with 20 bases between them. DNA of the CDR3: TGTGCCAGCAGCCAGGACGGGTTCGGGGGCGGCGGCACAGATACGCAGTATTTT. This translates into CASSQDGFGGGGTDTQYF.

CDR3 nucleotides: TGTGCCAGCAGCTTGCTGGCTAGCGGGGTGGAGACCCAGTACTTC. It encodes CASSLLASGVETQYF. This chain links TRBV12-3 or TRBV12-4 with TRBJ2-5; 9 bases match TRBD2. The trim removed 6 bases at V and 5 bases at J, leaving 10 bases unmatched. The CDR3 is made up of 15 amino acids.

This clonotype was seen a handful of times. The J gene is TRBJ1-5, the V gene TRBV28; D gene uncertain. Germline V CDR1 and CDR2: MDHEN, SYDVKM. The CDR3 runs to 15 residues. V dropped 2 bases and J dropped 2 bases, with 10 bases sitting between them. This chain's CDR3 is CASSLAAGGNQPQHF. In DNA, the CDR3 is TGTGCCAGCAGTTTAGCAGCGGGAGGCAATCAGCCCCAGCATTTT.

This clonotype was counted only a few times. The J gene is TRBJ2-5, the V gene TRBV9; 8 bases are shared with TRBD2. The CDR3 sequence is 16 residues long. V gave up 4 bases and J gave up 0 bases; unmatched junction bases: 8. From germline, CDR1 is SGDLS and CDR2 YYNGEE. The CDR3 DNA reads TGTGCCAGCAGCTCTCCGACGGGGGGGGACCAAGAGACCCAGTACTTC. This translates into CASSSPTGGDQETQYF.

This chain joins TRBV9 and TRBJ2-3; no reliable D call. The CDR3 has 16 residues. V shed 0 bases and J shed 6 bases, with 17 bases lying between them. Germline V lookup: CDR1 SGDLS, CDR2 YYNGEE. The CDR3, as DNA: TGTGCCAGCAGCGTAGGTCACTACCCCACAGTGGATACGCAGTATTTT. The encoded protein is CASSVGHYPTVDTQYF.

V and J are TRBV28 and TRBJ2-5, with D perhaps matching TRBD2 (5 bases). Germline values: CDR1 MDHEN, CDR2 SYDVKM. There are 14 residues in the CDR3. V lost 10 bases, J lost 2 bases, and 17 bases lay in between. In DNA, the CDR3 is TGTGCCAAAATACCTCTAGCACATCAAGAGACCCAGTACTTC. The encoded protein is CAKIPLAHQETQYF.

This chain connects TRBV27 to TRBJ2-3, with D possibly TRBD1 on 5 matching bases. The CDR3 is 14 residues long. V lost 5 bases and J lost 4, with 13 bases in between. Germline loops: CDR1 MNHEY, CDR2 SMNVEV (reference sequence). The CDR3 is CASSIRTSPDTQYF. The CDR3 DNA sequence: TGTGCCAGCAGTATTCGGACATCTCCAGATACGCAGTATTTT.

Concerning this clonotype itself: A read error may produce the germline difference seen at one junction end. The chain carries TRBV6-5 and TRBJ1-2; 9 nucleotides align to TRBD1. The CDR3 has 17 amino acids. Germline CDR1 MNHEY, CDR2 SVGAGI. CDR3 nucleotide sequence: TGCGCCAGCAGTTCTAATTTCAGGGACAGGGCCTCTAGAGGCTACACCTTC. Translated, it gives CASSSNFRDRASRGYTF.

This clonotype was seen a few times. This chain's CDR3 is CSSREGPYEQYF. CDR3 coding DNA: TGCAGCTCCCGAGAGGGGCCCTACGAGCAGTACTTC. The V and J genes are TRBV29-1 and TRBJ2-7; D tentatively fits TRBD1 or TRBD2 (5 bases each). Deletions cut 8 bases from V and 2 bases from J, with 13 bases between. CDR1 and CDR2 from the germline V gene are SQVTM and ANQGSEA. This CDR3 comprises 12 residues.

The chain uses TRBV14 and TRBJ1-4, with D unresolved. The CDR3 extends over 13 amino acids. Germline V gene lookup returns CDR1 SGHDN and CDR2 FVKESK. Trimming took off 6 bases at V and 3 bases at J, with 8 bases between the two ends. CDR3 nucleotide sequence: TGTGCCAGCAGTCGGCAGTCTAATGAAAAACTGTTTTTT. Translated: CASSRQSNEKLFF.

The chain recombines TRBV5-6 with TRBJ2-3; weak D call: TRBD2 (5 bases). The CDR3 loop spans 16 amino acids. Trimming pared 0 bases from V and 0 bases from J, leaving 11 bases between. Germline CDR1 SGHDT, CDR2 YYEEEE. The chain's CDR3 is CASSLGAAVSTDTQYF. The CDR3 coding sequence is TGTGCCAGCAGCTTGGGGGCAGCGGTTAGCACAGATACGCAGTATTTT.

This clonotype was counted only a few times. The J gene is TRBJ2-3, the V gene TRBV7-2, with D perhaps TRBD2 (6 bases). Trimming took 1 base from V and 2 from J, leaving 10 bases between them. The CDR3 is 15 residues long. Germline V gene data show CDR1 as SGHTA and CDR2 as FQGNSA. In nucleotides, the CDR3 is TGTGCCAGCAGCTTAGATCGGGGGAACACAGATACGCAGTATTTT. This codes for CASSLDRGNTDTQYF.

V usage is TRBV6-1 and J usage is TRBJ2-5; a weak D match, TRBD2 (6 bases). This CDR3 is built from 14 residues. V lost 1 base and J lost 9, with 15 bases in between. CDR1 is MNHNS and CDR2 is SASEGT in the germline V gene. This CDR3 reads CASSEGGDADAQYF. The DNA of the CDR3 is TGTGCCAGCAGTGAAGGCGGGGATGCAGACGCCCAGTACTTC.

For this clonotype: An end of the junction does not agree with germline; a read error may underlie this. This chain joins TRBV4-3 and TRBJ2-7; D is perhaps TRBD2 (6 bases). The CDR3 runs to 14 residues. Germline V gene sequence: CDR1 LGHNA, CDR2 YSLEER. CDR3 residues: CASGQEGGVYEQYF. CDR3 sequence (DNA): TGCGCCAGCGGCCAAGAAGGAGGGGTCTACGAGCAGTACTTC.

The chain joins TRBV2 to TRBJ2-2; D is unclear. Germline-derived CDR1 and CDR2 are SNHLY and FYNNEI. Trimming left V 8 bases short and J 5 bases short, with 9 bases between. CDR3 size: 12 residues. CDR3 in DNA: TGTGCCAGCCATATGGGGACCGGGGAGCTGTTTTTT. This sequence encodes CASHMGTGELFF.

The CDR3 protein is CASSQPTDSTYNEQFF. Here the CDR3 DNA reads TGCGCCAGCAGCCAACCGACCGATTCCACCTACAATGAGCAGTTCTTC. V usage is TRBV4-1 and J usage is TRBJ2-1; no definite D call. Germline V CDR1 and CDR2: MGHRA, YSYEKL. The CDR3 is made up of 16 amino acids. The V gene lost 2 bases and the J gene lost 2 bases, with 13 bases spanning the gap.

This clonotype was found once. This chain uses TRBV18 with TRBJ2-5; D is undetermined. Trimming left V 8 bases short and J 3 bases short, with 10 bases between. Germline CDR1 and CDR2: KGHSH and LQKENI. The length of the CDR3 is 12 residues. The CDR3 here is CASGPLEETQYF. The CDR3 DNA reads as TGTGCCAGCGGGCCTCTGGAAGAGACCCAGTACTTC. Full variable domain (rest looked up from reference TRBV18 and TRBJ2-5): NAGVMQNPRHLVRRRGQEARLRCSPMKGHSHVYWYRQLPEEGLKFMVYLQKENIIDESGMPKERFSAEFPKEGPSILRIQQVVRGDSAAYFCASGPLEETQYFGPGTRLLVL.

Worth noting for this clonotype: Germline is not matched at one junction end, which may reflect a read error. V usage is TRBV27 and J usage is TRBJ2-1; D remains ambiguous. The CDR3 covers 14 residues. Germline CDR1 MNHEY, CDR2 SMNVEV (reference sequence). This CDR3 is CASSSARLYKEQFF. The CDR3 nucleotides are TGTGCCAGCAGTTCGGCTAGACTCTACAAGGAGCAGTTCTTC.

The chain combines TRBV7-2 with TRBJ2-7; 7 bases match TRBD2. Per germline, CDR1 SGHTA and CDR2 FQGNSA. CDR3 length equals 15 residues. With 3 bases clipped from V and 0 bases from J, the junction kept 5 bases outside the gene matches. DNA of the CDR3: TGTGCCAGCAGCTTCGGGAGGTCCCCCTCCTACGAGCAGTACTTC. Its protein is CASSFGRSPSYEQYF.

There are a few counts of this clonotype. The rearrangement uses TRBV20-1 and TRBJ1-4; D is possibly TRBD1 (6 bases). Germline V gives CDR1 DFQATT, CDR2 SNEGSKA (reference sequence). Trimming left V 0 bases short and J 7 bases short, with 15 bases between. This CDR3 is built from 15 residues. This CDR3 reads CSARDRGPRGEKLFF. DNA for the CDR3: TGCAGTGCTAGAGATCGAGGGCCCAGGGGTGAAAAACTGTTTTTT.

This clonotype was counted between two and nine times. The V gene is TRBV7-9, the J gene TRBJ2-7, with unresolved D. V was clipped by 1 base and J by 5 bases, with 12 bases between them. The germline CDR1 and CDR2 sequences are SEHNR and FQNEAQ (reference sequence). The length of the CDR3 is 14 residues. As DNA, the CDR3 is TGTGCCAGCAGCTTAGGAAGAATGGATAACGAGCAGTACTTC. This translates into CASSLGRMDNEQYF.

This clonotype was observed a handful of times. The CDR3, as DNA: TGTGCCAGCAGTTTGGCCGTGTTACAGGGAGGCAAAAACATTCAGTACTTC. This translates into CASSLAVLQGGKNIQYF. The rearrangement joins TRBV28 to TRBJ2-4, with D possibly being TRBD1 or TRBD2 (6 bases each). Germline CDR1 MDHEN, CDR2 SYDVKM. CDR3 length: 17 amino acids. Trimming cost V 3 bases and J 3 bases, with 18 bases left between them.

DNA for the CDR3: TGTGCCAGCAGCCCCCGGACAGCCACAGATACGCAGTATTTT. This codes for CASSPRTATDTQYF. V is TRBV11-3 and J is TRBJ2-3, with a weak D call TRBD1 (6 bases). The CDR3 totals 14 residues. Trimming took off 5 bases at V and 2 bases at J, with 11 bases between the two ends. CDR1 is SGHNT, CDR2 YENEEA, per germline.

J is TRBJ2-4 and V is TRBV20-1, with D uncertain. The DNA end is more similar to TRBJ2-5, so the J call may be wrong. Germline CDR1 and CDR2: DFQATT and SNEGSKA (reference sequence). The CDR3 runs to 15 residues. CDR3 sequence reads: CSARDGRAPQETQYF. CDR3 DNA sequence: TGCAGTGCTAGAGACGGTCGGGCACCACAAGAGACCCAGTACTTC.

Points on this clonotype: One end of the junction does not line up with germline, which may come from a read error. This rearrangement joins TRBV25-1 to TRBJ2-4; D may be TRBD2 (6 bases). The CDR3 has 15 amino acids. Germline-derived CDR1 and CDR2 are MGHDK and SYGVNS. The CDR3 sequence is CASSPLGGAKNTQYF. The CDR3, as DNA: TGTGCCAGCAGCCCCCTGGGGGGAGCCAAAAACACTCAGTACTTC.

This rearrangement joins TRBV24-1 to TRBJ1-4; tentative D call: TRBD1 (6 bases). V lost 4 bases to trimming and J lost 6 bases, with 20 bases between them. CDR1 is KGHDR and CDR2 is SFDVKD in the germline V gene. The CDR3 has 17 amino acids. The CDR3, as DNA: TGTGCCACCAGTGAGGGGGCTGAGGGGGTCGGTCATGAAAAACTGTTTTTT. Translated, it gives CATSEGAEGVGHEKLFF.

V is TRBV28 and J is TRBJ2-6, with D uncertain. The germline gives CDR1 MDHEN, CDR2 SYDVKM. This CDR3 is 15 amino acids long. V was shortened by 5 bases and J by 1 base, with 9 bases between the two germline ends. In DNA form, the CDR3 reads TGTGCCAGCAGTCCCTTTAAGTCTGGGGCCAACGTCCTGACTTTC. It is translated as CASSPFKSGANVLTF.